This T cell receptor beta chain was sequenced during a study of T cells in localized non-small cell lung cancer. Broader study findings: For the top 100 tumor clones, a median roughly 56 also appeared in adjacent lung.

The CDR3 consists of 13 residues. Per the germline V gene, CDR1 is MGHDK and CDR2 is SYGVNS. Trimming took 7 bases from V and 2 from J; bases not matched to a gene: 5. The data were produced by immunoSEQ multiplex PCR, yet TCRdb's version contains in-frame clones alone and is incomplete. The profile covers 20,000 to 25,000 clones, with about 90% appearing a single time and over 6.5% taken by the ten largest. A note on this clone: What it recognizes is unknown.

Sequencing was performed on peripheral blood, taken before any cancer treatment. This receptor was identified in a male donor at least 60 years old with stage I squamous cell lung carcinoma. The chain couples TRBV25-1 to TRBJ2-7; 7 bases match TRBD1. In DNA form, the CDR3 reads TGTGCCAGCATTGGGGACAGAGCCTACGAGCAGTACTTC. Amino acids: CASIGDRAYEQYF.